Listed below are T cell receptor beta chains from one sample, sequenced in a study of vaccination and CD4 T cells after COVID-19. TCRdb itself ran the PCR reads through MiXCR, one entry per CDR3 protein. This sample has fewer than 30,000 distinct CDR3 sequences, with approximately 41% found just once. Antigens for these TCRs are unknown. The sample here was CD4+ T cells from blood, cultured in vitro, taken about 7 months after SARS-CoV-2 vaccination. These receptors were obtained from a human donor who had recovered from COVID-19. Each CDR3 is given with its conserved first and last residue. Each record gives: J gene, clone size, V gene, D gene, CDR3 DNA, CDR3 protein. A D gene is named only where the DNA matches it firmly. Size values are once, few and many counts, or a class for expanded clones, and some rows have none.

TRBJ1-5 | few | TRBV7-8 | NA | TGTGCCAGCAGCCCAGGGAGAGATCAGCCCCAGCATTTT | CASSPGRDQPQHF
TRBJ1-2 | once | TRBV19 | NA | TGTGCCAGTAGTACTAGTATTTCTGGCTACACCTTC | CASSTSISGYTF
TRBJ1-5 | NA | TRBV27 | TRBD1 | TGTGCCAGCAGTTCTAGACAGGGAGGCCAGCCCCAGCATTTT | CASSSRQGGQPQHF
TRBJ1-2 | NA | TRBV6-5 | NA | TGTGCCAGCAGTTACTCAGGGGACGGCAAGTTGACCTTC | CASSYSGDGKLTF
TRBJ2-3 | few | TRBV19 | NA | TGTGCCAGTAGTTCCTTGGGTACCGGCACAGATACGCAGTATTTT | CASSSLGTGTDTQYF
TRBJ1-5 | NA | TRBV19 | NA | TGTGCCAGTAGTGTGGGGGGCAGGGTGAAGCGCAATCAGCCCCAGCATTTT | CASSVGGRVKRNQPQHF
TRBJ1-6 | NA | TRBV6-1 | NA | TGTGCCAGCAGTGGGTTGAGGGCTCCCTATTCACCCCTCCACTTT | CASSGLRAPYSPLHF
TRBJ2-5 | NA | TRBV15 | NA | TGTGCCACCAGCAGAGTTGGGGCCGGAGGGACCCAGTACTTC | CATSRVGAGGTQYF
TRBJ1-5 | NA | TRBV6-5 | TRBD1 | TGTGCCAGCAGTTACCCCGGACAGGGCCTTTATCAGCCCCAGCATTTT | CASSYPGQGLYQPQHF
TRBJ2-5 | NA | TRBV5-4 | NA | TGTGCCAGCAGCTTCCGCAGGGAGGAGACCCAGTACTTC | CASSFRREETQYF
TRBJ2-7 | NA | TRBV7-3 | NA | TGTGCCAGCAGCTTGGGGGCCTCCTACGAGCAGTACTTC | CASSLGASYEQYF
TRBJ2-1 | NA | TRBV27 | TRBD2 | TGTGCCAGCAGTGATTCTAGCGGGAGGCGGCAATACAATGAGCAGTTCTTC | CASSDSSGRRQYNEQFF
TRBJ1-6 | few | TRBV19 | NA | TGTGCCAGTAGTATGAGCAGTAATTCACCCCTCCACTTT | CASSMSSNSPLHF
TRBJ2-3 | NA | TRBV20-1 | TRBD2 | TGCAGTGTGGCGGGAGGGCCCGACACAGATACGCAGTATTTT | CSVAGGPDTDTQYF
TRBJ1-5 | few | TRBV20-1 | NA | TGCAGTGCTAGAGATCACCGGGATCAGCCCCAGCATTTT | CSARDHRDQPQHF
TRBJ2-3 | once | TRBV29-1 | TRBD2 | TGCAGCGGAGGACTAGCGGGAGATACGCAGTATTTT | CSGGLAGDTQYF
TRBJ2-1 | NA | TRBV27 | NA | TGTGCCAGCAGACACCGGGACGGGTACTACAATGAGCAGTTCTTC | CASRHRDGYYNEQFF
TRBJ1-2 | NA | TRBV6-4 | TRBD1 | TGTGCCAGCAGCAGACAGGGTGGCGACTATGGCTACACCTTC | CASSRQGGDYGYTF
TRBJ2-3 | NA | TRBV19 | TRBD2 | TGTGCCAGTACTAGCGGGAGGGCCACAGATACGCAGTATTTT | CASTSGRATDTQYF
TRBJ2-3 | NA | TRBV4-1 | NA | TGCGCCAGCAGTAGGCGGACCGGACCCGGAGATACGCAGTATTTT | CASSRRTGPGDTQYF
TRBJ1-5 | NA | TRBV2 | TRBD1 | TGTGCCAGCAGTACAGGGGGCAGGGTTGGACCCTATAGCAATCAGCCCCAGCATTTT | CASSTGGRVGPYSNQPQHF
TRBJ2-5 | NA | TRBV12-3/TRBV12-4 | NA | TGTGCCAGCACGAGCAGCGCCCAAGAGACCCAGTACTTC | CASTSSAQETQYF
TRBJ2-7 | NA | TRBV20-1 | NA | TGCAGTGGTTACTCTCGAGAAGCCTACGAGCAGTACTTC | CSGYSREAYEQYF
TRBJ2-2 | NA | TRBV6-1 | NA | TGTGCCAGCAGTGAAGTCCTTTACTCGGCAGGGGAGCTGTTTTTT | CASSEVLYSAGELFF
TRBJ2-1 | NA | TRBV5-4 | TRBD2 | TGTGCCAGCAGCGCGGGACTAGCGGGAGCCTACAATGAGCAGTTCTTC | CASSAGLAGAYNEQFF
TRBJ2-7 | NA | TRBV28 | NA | TGTGCCAGCAGTTCCGTGGTAGGTGAGCAGTACTTC | CASSSVVGEQYF
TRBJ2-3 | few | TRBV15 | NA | TGTGCCACCGGCGACAGCCGTACAGATACGCAGTATTTT | CATGDSRTDTQYF
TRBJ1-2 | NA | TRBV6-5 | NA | TGTGCCAGCAGTTACTCGAATCCCCTAGCAGGGTCTGGCTACACCTTC | CASSYSNPLAGSGYTF
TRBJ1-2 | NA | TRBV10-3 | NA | TGTGCCATCAGTGAACCGACAGCTGACTATGGCTACACCTTC | CAISEPTADYGYTF
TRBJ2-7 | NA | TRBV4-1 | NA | TGCGCCAGCAGCCAAATACAGGGTTTTGACGAGCAGTACTTC | CASSQIQGFDEQYF
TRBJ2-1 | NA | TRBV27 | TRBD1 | TGTGCCAGCAGGGACAGGGGTTCCTACAATGAGCAGTTCTTC | CASRDRGSYNEQFF
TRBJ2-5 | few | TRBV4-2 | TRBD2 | TGTGCCAGCAGCCGGGGACTAGCGGTACAAGAGACCCAGTACTTC | CASSRGLAVQETQYF
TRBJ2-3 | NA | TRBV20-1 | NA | TGCAGTGCTAGAGATCGGTTAGGAGCAGATACGCAGTATTTT | CSARDRLGADTQYF
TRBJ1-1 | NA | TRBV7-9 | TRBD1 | TGTGCCAGCAGCCGACAGGGGGCAAACACTGAAGCTTTCTTT | CASSRQGANTEAFF
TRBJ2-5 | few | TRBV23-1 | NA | TGCGCCGTCTGGGGGCCCCAAGAGACCCAGTACTTC | CAVWGPQETQYF
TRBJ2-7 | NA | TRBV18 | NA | TGTGCCAGCTCACCAAATTGGGGGACGAGCTCCTACGAGCAGTACTTC | CASSPNWGTSSYEQYF
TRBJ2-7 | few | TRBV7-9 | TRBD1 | TGTGCCAGCAGCTACTCCCGACAGGGTCCTAGCTCCTACGAGCAGTACTTC | CASSYSRQGPSSYEQYF
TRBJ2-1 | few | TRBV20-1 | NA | TGCAGTGCTAGAGATCCGAACGGGACGAAGTCCTACAATGAGCAGTTCTTC | CSARDPNGTKSYNEQFF
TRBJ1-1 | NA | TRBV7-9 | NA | TGTGCCAGCAGCCCCGAAGGGCGCGGCACTGAAGCTTTCTTT | CASSPEGRGTEAFF
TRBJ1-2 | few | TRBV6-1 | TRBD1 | TGTGCCAGCAGAGCGGGACAGGGTCTTGGCTACACCTTC | CASRAGQGLGYTF
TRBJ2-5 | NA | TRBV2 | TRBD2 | TGTGCCAGCACCCGACTAGCGGGAGCGGGCGAGACCCAGTACTTC | CASTRLAGAGETQYF
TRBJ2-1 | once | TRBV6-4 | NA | TGTGCCAGCAGTGGGGGTGGGGGAAGCTCCTACAATGAGCAGTTCTTC | CASSGGGGSSYNEQFF
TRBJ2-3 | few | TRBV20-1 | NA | TGCAGTGCTACCCTTGAAGATACGCAGTATTTT | CSATLEDTQYF
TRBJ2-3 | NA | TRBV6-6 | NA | TGTGCCAGCAGGCCTAGCACAGATACGCAGTATTTT | CASRPSTDTQYF
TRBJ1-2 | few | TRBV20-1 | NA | TGCAGTGTTTCCGCGGGAACCTATGGCTACACCTTC | CSVSAGTYGYTF
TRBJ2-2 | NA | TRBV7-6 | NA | TGTGCCAGCAGCTCACAGGAGGGCGCGAACACCGGGGAGCTGTTTTTT | CASSSQEGANTGELFF
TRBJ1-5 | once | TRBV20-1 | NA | TGCAGTGCTACTATAGGGATCGGTCAGCCCCAGCATTTT | CSATIGIGQPQHF
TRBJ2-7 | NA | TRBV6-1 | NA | TGTGCCAGCAGAATAGCTTCCCGCCCCCACGAGCAGTACTTC | CASRIASRPHEQYF
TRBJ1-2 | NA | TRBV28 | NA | TGTGCCAGCAGTTACAGATGGCAAGCTGCTAACTATGGCTACACCTTC | CASSYRWQAANYGYTF
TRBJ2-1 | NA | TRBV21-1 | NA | TGTGCCAGCAACAAAAGGACTAGCTCCTACAATGAGCAGTTCTTC | CASNKRTSSYNEQFF
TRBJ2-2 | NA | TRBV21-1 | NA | TGTGCCAGCAGCAGACCTACAGGGGGGAGCATCGGGGAGCTGTTTTTT | CASSRPTGGSIGELFF
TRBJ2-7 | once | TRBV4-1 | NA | TGCGCCAGCAGCCAAGATGTGAGACAGTACCACTCCTACGAGCAGTACTTC | CASSQDVRQYHSYEQYF
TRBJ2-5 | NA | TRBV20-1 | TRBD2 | TGCAGTGCACCCGCGGGGGGCCAAGAGACCCAGTACTTC | CSAPAGGQETQYF
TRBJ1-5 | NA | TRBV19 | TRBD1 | TGTGCCAGTAGTAACGACAGGGTGGCGATCTATAGCAATCAGCCCCAGCATTTT | CASSNDRVAIYSNQPQHF
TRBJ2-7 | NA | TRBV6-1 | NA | TGTGCCAGCAGCCCGAGGGCCAAGACATTAACCTACGAGCAGTACTTC | CASSPRAKTLTYEQYF
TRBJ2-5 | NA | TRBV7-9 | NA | TGTGCCAGCAGCTTACCTAGCCGAGAGACCCAGTACTTC | CASSLPSRETQYF
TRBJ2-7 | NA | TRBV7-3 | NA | TGTGCCAGCAGCTTATCCGCAGGTTTGACCTACGAGCAGTACTTC | CASSLSAGLTYEQYF
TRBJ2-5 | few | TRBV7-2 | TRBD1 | TGTGCCAGCAGCTCCCGACAGGGGGCGGAGACCCAGTACTTC | CASSSRQGAETQYF
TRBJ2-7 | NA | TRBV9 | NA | TGTGCCAGCAGCGTAGCAGGCCAGGCCAGCTACGAGCAGTACTTC | CASSVAGQASYEQYF